This T cell receptor (beta chain) was found in a study of cytomegalovirus exposure and HLA in healthy donors (TCRdb year 2017). Describing the broader study: An earlier analysis of some 550 of the donors reported approximately 290 Gb of sequence data and 117 million unique TCR beta sequences from about 200 million T cells. The study aimed to test whether signatures of past pathogen exposure could be identified by cataloging public T cell receptors. To study patterns of TCR occurrence, a later analysis re-analyzed previously published TCR beta repertoires from around 660 donors and added high-resolution HLA genotyping. To predict cytomegalovirus infection status, the study combined high-throughput TCR immunosequencing, statistical association of individual TCRs with disease status, and machine learning. About 300 gigabases of sequencing data and 91 million or so unique TCR sequences made up an early release that covered approximately 650 HLA-typed donors. Class I and class II HLA loci were covered by the typing at four-digit resolution. To decide whether each TCR beta V gene segment behaved as functional or pseudogenic, an earlier analysis of some 600 of the donors relied on high-throughput TCR beta sequencing. A later genetic analysis took genome-wide SNP genotypes for about three fifths of the 666 donors and used that subset as a discovery cohort. Roughly five DR-DQ haplotypes were handled as single units for association and clustering, since linkage in the cohort was strong. Among 398 genotyped donors of the cohort, an average of approximately 240,000 unique TCR beta nucleotide sequences was sequenced per donor, of which about 18% were non-productive. All discovery cohort repertoires had been generated on a single sequencing platform. A separate validation cohort of approximately 120 different subjects was used in addition to the roughly 700-subject first cohort. The study used immunosequencing to profile the T cell repertoires of 670 or so subjects and linked those repertoires to cytomegalovirus serostatus. The genetic ancestry cluster associated with self-reported Caucasian donors included 80% to 90% of the roughly 390 genotyped donors. In the later analysis, no new phenotypic data were used to find candidate immune exposures; instead, reliance was placed on TCR beta sequences and their occurrence across donors. The number of donors typed differed by locus, with roughly 629-640 for A, B, C, DRB1 and DQB1, about 500 for DQA1, 600 to 610 for DPA1, and under 490 for DPB1. Donor age, sex, ethnicity and CMV serostatus were compiled alongside the repertoire data.

Library construction relied on the immunoSEQ multiplex PCR assay. For the multiplex PCR, a mixture combining 60 forward primers for TCR Vbeta segments and 13 reverse primers for TCR Jbeta segments was used. A multiplex PCR assay on genomic DNA amplified the CDR3 region of rearranged TCR beta genes. The Illumina HiSeq System was used to sequence the amplified TCR beta libraries as 87-base-pair reads. Under the source paper's analysis protocol: A later analysis counted some 80 million unique TCR beta chains across the 700 or so repertoires, and 9.5 million to 11 million of these chains were shared by at least two donors. To remove PCR and sequencing errors, raw reads were error-corrected and collapsed into unique sequences using a nearest-neighbor algorithm that merged closely related sequences. To assign V, D and J gene segments, CDR3 sequences were aligned to IMGT reference sequences. For a sequence to be retained, a match of at least six nucleotides to both a V gene segment and a J gene segment was required. Rearrangements were called productive when the CDR3 lacked stop codons and stayed in frame with V and J; all others were non-productive. CDR3 was defined by IMGT convention, running from the second conserved V-encoded cysteine to the conserved J-encoded phenylalanine. The earlier analysis of fewer than 700 of the donors excluded sequences that lacked an unambiguous match to a single V gene segment. An earlier analysis of several hundred of the donors called V segments functional above 56.7% productive rearrangements and segregating when the between-donor standard deviation exceeded 5%. A statistical classification framework was built to diagnose cytomegalovirus status from the catalog of TCR beta chain sequences. V and J gene assignment, in a later analysis, came from comparing TCR nucleotide sequences with IMGT/GENE-DB human TR gene sequences. In a later analysis, CDR3 sequences and most-parsimonious VDJ recombination scenarios were assigned using the TCRdist pipeline. In a later analysis, each TCR beta chain was defined by its CDR3 amino acid sequence together with its V-gene family, and reads lacking a unique V-gene family were excluded. As a way to deal with suspected cross-contamination and a sequencing artifact, a later analysis dropped over 550 nucleotide sequences that were highly shared and had low generation probability. In a later analysis, a clonal expansion index was calculated for each public chain from normalized within-repertoire ranks of inferred template counts. In a later analysis, generation probabilities were computed with a VDJ recombination model fitted to out-of-frame rearrangements, and the resulting probabilities were checked against IGoR. Hypergeometric tests were used in a later analysis to score TCR-TCR, TCR-HLA and TCR-CMV co-occurrence, with a repertoire-size bias correction applied to the TCR pairs. To estimate false discovery rates, a later analysis permuted the HLA or CMV assignments 20 times. In a later analysis, co-occurring TCRs were grouped with DBSCAN, and TCRdist sequence similarity was added when clustering was performed within HLA-allele-positive subsets. Co-occurrence clustering excluded repertoires with fewer than 30,000 or more than 120,000 public chains, plus five with anomalous nucleotide sharing. TCRdb mirrors the immuneACCESS table, restricted to in-frame sequences. Some clones are absent from its copies; in checked studies, under half trace to an unresolved V gene, and the reason for the others is unknown. The V and J calls and clone size were taken over from that table, and D and trimming were inferred from the DNA. For this sample the table gives around 180,000 clones, of which roughly 80% were detected only once. The biggest ten clones account for approximately 5.4% of the sample.

The investigation overall reported the following: A further reported finding was that TCR beta sequences accurately predicted the HLA-A and HLA-B alleles for most subjects in the first cohort. According to a later analysis, TCR association rates differed among HLA loci, with DRB1 alleles showing the most associated TCRs and HLA-C alleles showing the fewest. In a later analysis, most CMV-associated TCR beta chains were found to appear HLA-restricted, with HLA associations seemingly driven largely by CMV exposure. In a later genetic analysis, a missense DCLRE1C variant was associated with V-gene and J-gene trimming of TCR beta chains, and the association was replicated in an independent cohort. In vitro tests confirmed that a few of the cytomegalovirus-associated TCR beta chains recognize cytomegalovirus antigens. Some IMGT-functional V segments, including TRBV6-2 and TRBV6-3, could not be distinguished by the 87-base-pair reads and were therefore excluded. A total of 150 to 200 TCR beta chains were listed by the study as associated with cytomegalovirus. In a later analysis, HLA-associated TCR beta chains showed more clonal expansion and lower generation probabilities than non-associated chains that were equally common. The sequencing pipeline was judged likely to have produced a cluster of highly shared sequence variants as a technical artifact. The authors suggested that the approach could potentially be generalized to other disease states and immunological phenotypes. In an earlier analysis of around 600 of the donors, most TCR beta V segments were observed in productive rearrangements about 87% or about 30% of the time, broadly matching IMGT annotations. Specific HLA alleles were associated with 15,000 to 20,000 TCR beta sequences at a false discovery rate of 0.05 in a later analysis. In a later genetic analysis, fewer N-insertions in productive TCRs were reported among donors in an Asian-associated ancestry cluster than the approximately 710-donor mean. Because counts were too low, roughly 16 rarely observed V segments, including chromosome 9 orphons, were excluded from the earlier analysis of 587 of the donors. Most TCR sequences were seen in very few donors, while some public TCRs were found in many individuals. In both the original and validation cohorts, the classifier was reported to diagnose cytomegalovirus status with high specificity and sensitivity. According to a later analysis, parvovirus B19, influenza, CMV and Epstein-Barr virus appeared linked to several top co-occurrence clusters. HLA typing was unavailable for some donors at each locus, so association tests used only the typed subset. Strong co-occurrence of HLA alleles, especially DR and DQ, made assigning TCR associations to individual alleles difficult. The only immune exposure information available for the cohort was CMV serostatus. Sequencing depth was assumed to be roughly uniform across donors in the presence/absence analyses, though that assumption may not hold. Correlated functional status among segregating V segments might reflect linkage disequilibrium, but an unknown experimental factor could not be ruled out. In this cohort, only TCR beta chains were sequenced, and detectable features were limited by the absence of alpha or paired-chain data.

This clone was counted a single time. Which antigen it targets is not known. One base away there is no much larger clone; base qualities are not given. The cohort was made up of 650 to 700 healthy bone marrow donors. At the time of sampling, every cohort member was nominally healthy, though immune exposures that went unrecorded were likely present. The donor was CMV seropositive and was included in the group of 250 to 300 seropositive cohort members. A peripheral blood sample was collected from each donor, and TCR beta sequencing was performed on peripheral blood mononuclear cells. Genomic DNA was extracted from the blood cell samples with the Qiagen DNeasy Blood Extraction Kit. V and J are trimmed by 4 bases and 3 bases, and the gene matches miss 13 bases of the junction. Taken from cysteine to phenylalanine, the CDR3 has 18 residues. Only the CDR3 portion is preserved as DNA: 54 bases, with reading frame beginning at the first base. Sequences MGHDK (CDR1) and SYGVNS (CDR2) are obtained from the germline V gene.

Sample: PBMCs. The chain is encoded by TRBV25-1 joined to TRBJ1-4; 8 middle bases align to TRBD1. The sequence was obtained from a woman in her twenties or thirties in good health and CMV-seropositive. CDR3 loop: CASSADRVGRASNEKLFF. The DNA sequence is TGTGCCAGCAGTGCGGACAGGGTCGGCCGGGCTTCTAATGAAAAACTGTTTTTT.